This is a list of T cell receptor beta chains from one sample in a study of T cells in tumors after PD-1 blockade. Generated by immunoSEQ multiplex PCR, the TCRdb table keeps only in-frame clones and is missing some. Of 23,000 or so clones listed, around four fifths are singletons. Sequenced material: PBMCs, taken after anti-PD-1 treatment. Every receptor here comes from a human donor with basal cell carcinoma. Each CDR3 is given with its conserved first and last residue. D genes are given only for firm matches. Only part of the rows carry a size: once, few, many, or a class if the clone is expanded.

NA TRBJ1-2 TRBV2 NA TGTGCCAGCATAATCTTTCTCGGGACGCCGGGAGGCTACACCTTC CASIIFLGTPGGYTF
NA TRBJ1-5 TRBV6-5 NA TGTGCCAGCAGTTGGACACTTGATAGCAATCAGCCCCAGCATTTT CASSWTLDSNQPQHF
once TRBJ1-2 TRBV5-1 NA TGCGCCAGCTACCACCCTTCCTATGGCTACACCTTC CASYHPSYGYTF
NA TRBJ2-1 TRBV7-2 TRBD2 TGTGCCAGCAGCTTAAGCGGGGGGGCCTACAATGAGCAGTTCTTC CASSLSGGAYNEQFF
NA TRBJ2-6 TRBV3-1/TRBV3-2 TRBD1 TGTGCCAGCAGCCAAACCTTGGGGACAGGGGTCCCCGGGGCCAACGTCCTGACTTTC CASSQTLGTGVPGANVLTF
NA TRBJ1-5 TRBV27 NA TGTGCCAGCAGTTCCTACTATCTAGAGGCCCAGCATTTT CASSSYYLEAQHF
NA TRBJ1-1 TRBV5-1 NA TGCGCCAGCAGCTTGGAGGGGGGCGCGCCGGGCACTGAAGCTTTCTTT CASSLEGGAPGTEAFF
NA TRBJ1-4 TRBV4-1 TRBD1 TGCGCCAGCAGCCAATACGGGACAGGGTTCGGTGAAAAACTGTTTTTT CASSQYGTGFGEKLFF
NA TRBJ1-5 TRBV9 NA TGTGCCAGCAGCGAGCACGGCAATCAGCCCCAGCATTTT CASSEHGNQPQHF
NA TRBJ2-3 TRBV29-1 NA TGCAGCGCTCGGACAGCAACTAGCACAGATACGCAGTATTTT CSARTATSTDTQYF
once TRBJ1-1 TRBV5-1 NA TGCGCCAGCAGCTTAGATCTCGGGGGAGCTTTCTTT CASSLDLGGAFF